The next 10 T cell receptor beta chains were all read from a single sample in a study of T cell responses to AZD1222 COVID-19 vaccine. Produced via immunoSEQ multiplex PCR; TCRdb's table is partial and in-frame only. The sample contains 100,000 to 150,000 clones, around 87% of which appear only once. Sequenced here: peripheral blood, sampled on day 0 of AZD1222 vaccination. Receptors were obtained from an adult in good health.

A few counts support this clone. The chain uses TRBV4-2 and TRBJ1-2; the match to TRBD1 covers 7 bases. Germline CDR1 LGHNA, CDR2 YNFKEQ. V lost 4 bases to trimming and J lost 2 bases; unmatched junction nucleotides: 10. The CDR3 length is 16 residues. In DNA form, the CDR3 reads TGTGCCAGCAGCCCACTGTTTAGGGGGCCCAACTATGGCTACACCTTC. It translates to CASSPLFRGPNYGYTF.

This clone was seen a few times. The chain joins TRBV11-2 to TRBJ2-1, with 8 nucleotides matching TRBD2. This CDR3 is built from 15 residues. The germline CDR1 and CDR2 sequences are SGHAT and FQNNGV. V gave up 4 bases and J gave up 4 bases; unmatched junction bases: 6. The CDR3 nucleotides are TGTGCCAGCAGCTCGGGACTAGACCTTTACAATGAGCAGTTCTTC. Amino acids: CASSSGLDLYNEQFF.

The chain links TRBV6-4 to TRBJ1-1; 7 bases are a match to TRBD1. V lost 3 bases, J lost 4 bases, and 5 bases stayed unmatched. Germline CDR1 and CDR2: MRHNA and SNTAGT. CDR3 length: 14 residues. As DNA, the CDR3 is TGTGCCAGCAGTGAGACTACAGGGGTCACTGAAGCTTTCTTT. This codes for CASSETTGVTEAFF.

The chain combines TRBV5-6 with TRBJ1-1; TRBD1 is a possible D gene (5 bases). From germline, CDR1 is SGHDT and CDR2 YYEEEE. This CDR3 has 14 amino acids. The V and J ends lost 4 bases and 3 bases respectively, with 13 bases between them. CDR3 coding DNA: TGTGCCAGCAGCCCCGTCTCAGGGTACACTGAAGCTTTCTTT. Translating it yields CASSPVSGYTEAFF.

This clone was counted between two and nine times. The chain couples TRBV19 to TRBJ2-7; 7 bases line up with TRBD2. Trimming at V came to 5 bases and at J to 6 bases, leaving 4 bases not matched to a gene. Germline V lookup: CDR1 LNHDA, CDR2 SQIVND (reference sequence). This CDR3 spans 12 amino acids. CDR3 nucleotides: TGTGCCAGTAGTCCCGGGGGGAGCGAGCAGTACTTC. Amino acids: CASSPGGSEQYF.

This rearrangement joins TRBV19 to TRBJ1-2; D may be TRBD1 (6 bases). The CDR3 consists of 14 residues. Between the trimmed V and J ends, which lost 5 bases and 3 bases, there was a span of 13 bases. Germline-derived CDR1 and CDR2 are LNHDA and SQIVND (reference sequence). For the CDR3, the DNA is TGTGCCAGTAGTGTGCAGGGGCCAGACTATGGCTACACCTTC. Amino acid sequence: CASSVQGPDYGYTF.

The chain carries TRBV29-1 and TRBJ1-2; D is perhaps TRBD1 (5 bases). This CDR3 contains 16 residues. Germline loops: CDR1 SQVTM, CDR2 ANQGSEA. V lost 5 bases and J 0 bases, leaving 19 bases between the germline ends. CDR3 region: CSVTRQGRLTNYGYTF. The CDR3, as DNA: TGCAGCGTTACCCGTCAGGGCAGACTTACTAACTATGGCTACACCTTC.

This chain joins TRBV5-4 and TRBJ1-6; D remains unclear. Germline V gene lookup returns CDR1 SGHNT and CDR2 YYREEE (reference sequence). CDR3 length: 17 residues. Trimming removed 4 bases at V and 3 bases at J, with 17 bases between. In DNA form, the CDR3 reads TGTGCCAGCAGCCGCACTCCCCTCAGCAACTATAATTCACCCCTCCACTTT. This encodes CASSRTPLSNYNSPLHF.

The chain has TRBV3-1 (or the pseudogene TRBV3-2) and TRBJ1-1; 7 bases match TRBD1. Germline-derived CDR1 and CDR2 are LGHDT and YNNKEL (reference sequence). V dropped 4 bases and J dropped 4; count of bases not matched to a gene: 9. The CDR3 is 15 amino acids. The CDR3 nucleotides are TGTGCCAGCAGCCCTGACAGGGCTTGGGGCACTGAAGCTTTCTTT. Translated: CASSPDRAWGTEAFF.

V gene TRBV7-2 combines with J gene TRBJ2-2; TRBD1 might be the D (6 bases). Germline V lookup: CDR1 SGHTA, CDR2 FQGNSA. The CDR3 covers 17 residues. V was clipped by 4 bases and J by 1 base, with 16 bases between them. The CDR3 region is CASSSQTGGMNTGELFF. The CDR3 DNA sequence: TGTGCCAGCAGCTCCCAAACTGGGGGCATGAACACCGGGGAGCTGTTTTTT.